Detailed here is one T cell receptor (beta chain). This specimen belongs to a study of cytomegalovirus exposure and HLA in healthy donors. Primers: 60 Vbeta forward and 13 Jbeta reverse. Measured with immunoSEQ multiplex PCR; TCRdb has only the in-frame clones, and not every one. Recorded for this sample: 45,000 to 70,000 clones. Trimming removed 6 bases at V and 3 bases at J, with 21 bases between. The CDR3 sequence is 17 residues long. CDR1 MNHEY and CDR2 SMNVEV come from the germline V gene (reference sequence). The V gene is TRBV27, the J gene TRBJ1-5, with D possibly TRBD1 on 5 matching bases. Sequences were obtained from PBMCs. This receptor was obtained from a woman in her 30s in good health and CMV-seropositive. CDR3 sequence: CASSLISGNLFNQPQHF. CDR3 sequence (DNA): TGTGCCAGCAGCCTTATTTCAGGGAACTTATTCAATCAGCCCCAGCATTTT.